The rows below give T cell receptor beta chains drawn from one sample of a study of CD8 T cells in ankylosing spondylitis. TCRdb reanalysed the 5' RACE reads using MiXCR and keeps one entry per CDR3 protein. Of 200,000 to 250,000 distinct CDR3 sequences listed, 6% to 8.5% are singletons. The material sequenced was blood, either unsorted or a sorted T cell fraction (not recorded which). The receptors stem from a male donor with ankylosing spondylitis. The CDR3 runs from the conserved cysteine through the conserved F or W. The D gene is left open where the match is weak. Clone size is not always given. Where it is, it says once, few, many or a class for expanded clones.

clone_size j_call v_call d_call cdr3_nt cdr3_aa
many TRBJ2-5 TRBV29-1 . TGCAGCGTTGAAGGGTTGGAGGGGCTGGTCCAAGAGACCCAGTACTTC CSVEGLEGLVQETQYF
many TRBJ2-7 TRBV7-8 . TGTGCCAGCAGCTTAGCGGAAGGGGTACCAACCTACGAGCAGTACTTC CASSLAEGVPTYEQYF
. TRBJ2-5 TRBV4-3 TRBD1 TGCGCCAGCAGCCGCGGGACAGGGATTCGAGAGACCCAGTACTTC CASSRGTGIRETQYF
many TRBJ2-7 TRBV28 . TGTGCCAGCAGTTTACGGTCTCTTACCTACGAGCAGTACTTC CASSLRSLTYEQYF
. TRBJ2-3 TRBV11-2 . TGTGCCAGCAGCCCTCAATTGTTGCTACCACATGCAGATACGCAGTATTTT CASSPQLLLPHADTQYF
many TRBJ2-7 TRBV12-3/TRBV12-4 TRBD1 TGTGCCAGCAGTGGGGACAGGAATTACGAGCAGTACTTC CASSGDRNYEQYF
many TRBJ1-1 TRBV7-9 . TGTGCCAGCAGCTTATCAGGGGCCCCCCCTGAAGCTTTCTTT CASSLSGAPPEAFF
many TRBJ2-2 TRBV25-1 TRBD1 TGTGCCAGCAGTGAATCCTATAGGCGCTGGGGACAGGCGAACACCGGGGAGCTGTTTTTT CASSESYRRWGQANTGELFF
many TRBJ1-2 TRBV5-5 . TGTGCCAGCAGCTTACGGGACATTCATGGCTACACCTTC CASSLRDIHGYTF
. TRBJ2-7 TRBV4-1 TRBD1 TGCGCCAGCAGCCAAGCCGGGACAGGGGTCTCCTACGAGCAGTACTTC CASSQAGTGVSYEQYF
. TRBJ2-7 TRBV20-1 . TGCAGTGCTAGACCGCGGGGGGCGGGACAGTACGAGCAGTACTTC CSARPRGAGQYEQYF
many TRBJ1-6 TRBV20-1 TRBD1 TGCAGTGCGACGGACAGGGGAACTAATTCACCCCTCCACTTT CSATDRGTNSPLHF
many TRBJ2-3 TRBV28 . TGTGCCAGCAGTGTTGGGAGGACAGGTCTGCATTTT CASSVGRTGLHF
few TRBJ2-3 TRBV18 . TGTGCCAGCTCACCAAGCCAGATATCTACAGATACGCAGTATTTT CASSPSQISTDTQYF
many TRBJ2-7 TRBV27 . TGTGCCAGCAGTATTGCAGGGGTATACGAGCAGTACTTC CASSIAGVYEQYF
many TRBJ2-5 TRBV28 TRBD2 TGTGCCAGCAGTTTATATAACGGGCGGGGGGAGACCCAGTACTTC CASSLYNGRGETQYF
many TRBJ2-7 TRBV15 TRBD1 TGTGCCACCAGCACCCGGGACAGCCTCCACGAGCAGTACTTC CATSTRDSLHEQYF